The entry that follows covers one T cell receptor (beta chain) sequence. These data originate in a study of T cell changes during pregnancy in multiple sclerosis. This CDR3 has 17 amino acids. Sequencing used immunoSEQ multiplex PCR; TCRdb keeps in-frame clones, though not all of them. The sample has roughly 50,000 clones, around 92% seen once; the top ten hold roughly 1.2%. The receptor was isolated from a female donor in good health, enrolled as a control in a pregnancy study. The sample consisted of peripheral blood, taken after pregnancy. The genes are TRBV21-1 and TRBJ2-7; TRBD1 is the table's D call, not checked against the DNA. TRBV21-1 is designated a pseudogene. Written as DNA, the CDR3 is TGTGCCAGCAGCACTCCCCGGACAGGGGGCGACTCCTACGAGCAGTACTTC. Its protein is CASSTPRTGGDSYEQYF.